Shown below are 10 T cell receptor beta chains from a single sample sequenced in a study of siplizumab effects on memory and regulatory T cells. Assay used: immunoSEQ multiplex PCR; TCRdb lists only in-frame clones, some missing. This repertoire shows about 100,000 clones, around 92% found once; its top ten account for under 3%. Sequencing was done on a sample of CD4+ T cells sorted from blood. The receptors derive from a human donor in good health. Some clones in this sample may be carry-over from other donors' samples.

V and J are TRBV27 and TRBJ2-7; possible D gene TRBD2, 7 bases. The ends were cut back, 11 bases at V and 0 bases at J, with 11 bases in the middle. Germline values: CDR1 MNHEY, CDR2 SMNVEV (reference sequence). The CDR3 is 12 amino acids. The CDR3 nucleotides read TGTGCCGGGAGGGGGTCCTCCTACGAGCAGTACTTC. The encoded protein is CAGRGSSYEQYF.

This chain joins TRBV15 and TRBJ2-7; 7 nucleotides match TRBD1. J gave up 6 bases and V 0 bases, and 5 bases lay outside the gene matches. The germline V gene encodes CDR1 LNHNV and CDR2 YYDKDF (reference sequence). The CDR3 totals 14 residues. CDR3 nucleotide sequence: TGTGCCACCAGCAGAGAGGGTAGGGGGCGCGAGCAGTACTTC. Translating it yields CATSREGRGREQYF.

This rearrangement joins TRBV5-1 to TRBJ1-4; D not resolved. Germline CDR1 reads SGHRS; CDR2 reads YFSETQ. Trimming cost V 0 bases and J 1 base, with 7 bases left between them. The CDR3 is made up of 15 amino acids. The CDR3 is CASSLGWGTNEKLFF. Written as DNA, the CDR3 is TGCGCCAGCAGCTTGGGCTGGGGAACTAATGAAAAACTGTTTTTT.

The chain is built from TRBV7-9 and TRBJ2-7; no reliable D call. V lost 3 bases to trimming and J lost 0 bases, with 12 bases between them. The CDR3 covers 15 residues. Germline-derived CDR1 and CDR2 are SEHNR and FQNEAQ (reference sequence). CDR3 loop: CASSFSSRSSYEQYF. The DNA of the CDR3 is TGTGCCAGCAGCTTCTCCTCTAGGAGCTCCTACGAGCAGTACTTC.

This sequence joins TRBV7-2 and TRBJ2-2; possibly TRBD2 for D (5 bases). Per the germline V gene, CDR1 is SGHTA and CDR2 is FQGNSA. The V and J ends lost 1 base and 6 bases respectively, with 15 bases between them. The CDR3 loop spans 16 amino acids. As DNA, the CDR3 is TGTGCCAGCAGCTTAGGGTCCAGCACTAGTCCCGGGGAGCTGTTTTTT. Amino acids: CASSLGSSTSPGELFF.

As for this clone: A read error is likely, as this CDR3 ends without the conserved phenylalanine or tryptophan. The DNA is omitted, as the CDR3 cannot be located on it reliably, and the CDR3 follows TCRdb's listing. The gene calls are TRBV14 and TRBJ2-3; the D call in the table, TRBD2, was not verified against the DNA. The germline V gene has CDR1 SGHDN and CDR2 FVKESK. Including both end residues, the CDR3 is 13 amino acids long. The CDR3 loop is CASSQAVGTLRAV.

The DNA of the CDR3 is TGTGCCAGCTCGGCTCCAGGGGTTTTTGACACTGAAGCTTTCTTT. It codes for CASSAPGVFDTEAFF. The chain couples TRBV18 to TRBJ1-1; maybe TRBD1 (6 bases). Germline CDR1 is KGHSH and CDR2 is LQKENI. Trimming left V 6 bases short and J 3 bases short, with 17 bases between. The CDR3 loop spans 15 amino acids.

The chain joins TRBV7-9 to TRBJ2-7; D is unresolved. CDR3 length: 13 residues. V dropped 2 bases and J dropped 2 bases, with 7 bases sitting between them. Germline CDR1 is SEHNR and CDR2 is FQNEAQ (reference sequence). DNA of the CDR3: TGTGCCAGCAGCTTAACCAATACCTACGAGCAGTACTTC. Protein sequence: CASSLTNTYEQYF.

A word on this clone: This same CDR3 is encoded by further DNA sequences in the sample. The CDR3 spells CSARLGSGNTIYF. In nucleotides, the CDR3 is TGCAGCGCCCGCCTGGGCTCTGGAAACACCATATATTTT. J is TRBJ1-3 and V is TRBV29-1; the D is unclear. Germline values: CDR1 SQVTM, CDR2 ANQGSEA. The CDR3 consists of 13 residues. The ends were cut back, 7 bases at V and 0 bases at J, with 10 bases in the middle. Full variable domain (rest looked up from reference TRBV29-1 and TRBJ1-3): SAVISQKPSRDICQRGTSLTIQCQVDSQVTMMFWYRQQPGQSLTLIATANQGSEATYESGFVIDKFPISRPNLTFSTLTVSNMSPEDSSIYLCSARLGSGNTIYFGEGSWLTVV.

The chain uses TRBV7-3 and TRBJ2-7, with D possibly TRBD2 on 6 matching bases. CDR1 is SGHTA and CDR2 is FQGTGA in the germline V gene. Trimming left V 5 bases short and J 3 bases short, with 17 bases between. The CDR3 runs 15 residues. The CDR3 loop reads CASSLRRESVYEQYF. The CDR3 DNA sequence: TGTGCCAGCAGCCTTAGACGGGAGTCAGTCTACGAGCAGTACTTC.